This TCR beta chain was sequenced for a study of blood T cells in healthy people across ages. General study results and limits: Greater diversity and more naive CD4+ cells were seen in long-lived donors than in aged donors. TCR beta diversity, measured per million T cells, fell in a roughly linear way with age.

Each sample provided at least 5 micrograms of extracted total RNA. In its sample, this clonotype was seen many times. Its antigen is currently unknown. Germline CDR1 DFQATT, CDR2 SNEGSKA (reference sequence). V gave up 0 bases and J gave up 7 bases, with 6 bases separating them. The CDR3 has 11 amino acids. A J-beta primer mix and a sample-barcoded 5' primer were used in a second PCR of about 7 to 12 cycles. MiXCR, applied by TCRdb to the 5' RACE reads, yields one record per CDR3 protein. The sample yields approximately 810,000 distinct CDR3 sequences, around 34% seen once. The receptor was isolated from a man younger than 35 in good health. Material: blood. V and J are TRBV20-1 and TRBJ2-5; the D is unclear. The CDR3 DNA is TGCAGTGCTAGAGATATTGGGACCCAGTACTTC. Residues: CSARDIGTQYF.